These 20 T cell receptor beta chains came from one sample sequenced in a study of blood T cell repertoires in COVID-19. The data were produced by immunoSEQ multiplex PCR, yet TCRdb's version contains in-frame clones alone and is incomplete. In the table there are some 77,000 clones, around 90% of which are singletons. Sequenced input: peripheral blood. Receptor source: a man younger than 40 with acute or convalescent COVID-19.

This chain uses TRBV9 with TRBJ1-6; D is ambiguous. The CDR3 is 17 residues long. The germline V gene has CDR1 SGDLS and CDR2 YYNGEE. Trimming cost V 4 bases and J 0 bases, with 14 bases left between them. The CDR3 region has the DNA TGTGCCAGCAGCCCGTCCGGTCGTAGCTCCTATAATTCACCCCTCCACTTT. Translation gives CASSPSGRSSYNSPLHF.

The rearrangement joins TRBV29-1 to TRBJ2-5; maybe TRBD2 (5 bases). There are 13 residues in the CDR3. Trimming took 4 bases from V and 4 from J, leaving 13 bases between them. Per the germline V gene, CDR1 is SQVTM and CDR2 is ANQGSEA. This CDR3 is CSVVILGRETQYF. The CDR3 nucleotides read TGCAGCGTTGTAATATTGGGGAGAGAGACCCAGTACTTC.

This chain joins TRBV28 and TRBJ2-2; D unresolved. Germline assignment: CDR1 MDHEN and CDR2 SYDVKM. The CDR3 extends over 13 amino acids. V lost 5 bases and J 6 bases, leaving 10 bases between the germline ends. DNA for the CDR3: TGTGCCAGCAGTCCAATAGTACCCGGGGAGCTGTTTTTT. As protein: CASSPIVPGELFF.

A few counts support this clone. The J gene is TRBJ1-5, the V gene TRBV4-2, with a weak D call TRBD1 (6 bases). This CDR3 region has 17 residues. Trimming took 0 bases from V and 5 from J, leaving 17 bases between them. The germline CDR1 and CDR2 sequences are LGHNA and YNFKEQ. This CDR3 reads CASSQDASGHKDQPQHF. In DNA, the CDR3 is TGTGCCAGCAGCCAAGATGCGTCGGGACATAAAGATCAGCCCCAGCATTTT.

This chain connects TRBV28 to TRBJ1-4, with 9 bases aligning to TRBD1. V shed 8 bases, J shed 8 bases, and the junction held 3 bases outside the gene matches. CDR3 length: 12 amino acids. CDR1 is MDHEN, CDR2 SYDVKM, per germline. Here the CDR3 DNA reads TGTGCCAGCCGGGACAGGGAGGAAAAACTGTTTTTT. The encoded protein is CASRDREEKLFF.

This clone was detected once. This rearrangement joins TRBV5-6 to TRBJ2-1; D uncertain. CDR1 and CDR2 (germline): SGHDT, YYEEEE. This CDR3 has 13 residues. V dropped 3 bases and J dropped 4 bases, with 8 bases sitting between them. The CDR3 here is CASSYLYYNEQFF. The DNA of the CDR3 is TGTGCCAGCAGCTATCTCTATTACAATGAGCAGTTCTTC. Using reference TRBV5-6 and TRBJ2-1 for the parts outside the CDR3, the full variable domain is DAGVTQSPTHLIKTRGQQVTLRCSPKSGHDTVSWYQQALGQGPQFIFQYYEEEERQRGNFPDRFSGHQFPNYSSELNVNALLLGDSALYLCASSYLYYNEQFFGPGTRLTVL.

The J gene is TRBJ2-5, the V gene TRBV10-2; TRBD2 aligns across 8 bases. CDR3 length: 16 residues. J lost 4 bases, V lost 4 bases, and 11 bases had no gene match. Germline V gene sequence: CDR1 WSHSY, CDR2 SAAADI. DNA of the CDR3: TGCGCCAGCAGTGCCCCATTTCGGAGCGGGAGAGAGACCCAGTACTTC. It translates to CASSAPFRSGRETQYF.

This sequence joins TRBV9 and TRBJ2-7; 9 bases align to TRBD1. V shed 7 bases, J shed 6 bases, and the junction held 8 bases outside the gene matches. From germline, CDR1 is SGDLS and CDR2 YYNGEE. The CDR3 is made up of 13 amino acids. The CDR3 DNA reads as TGTGCCAGCTCCGAGGGGACAGGGCTCGAGCAGTACTTC. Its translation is CASSEGTGLEQYF.

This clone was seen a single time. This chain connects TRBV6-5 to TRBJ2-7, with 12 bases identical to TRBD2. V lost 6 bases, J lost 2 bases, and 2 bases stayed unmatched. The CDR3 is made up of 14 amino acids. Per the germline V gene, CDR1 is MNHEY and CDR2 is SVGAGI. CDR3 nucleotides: TGTGCCAGCAGACGGACTAGCGGGACCTACGAGCAGTACTTC. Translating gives CASRRTSGTYEQYF.

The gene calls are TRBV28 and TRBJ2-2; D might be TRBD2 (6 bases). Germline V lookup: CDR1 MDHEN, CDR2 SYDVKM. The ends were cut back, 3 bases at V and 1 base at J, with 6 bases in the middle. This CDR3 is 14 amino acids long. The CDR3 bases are TGTGCCAGCAGTTTGGGACTGAACACCGGGGAGCTGTTTTTT. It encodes CASSLGLNTGELFF. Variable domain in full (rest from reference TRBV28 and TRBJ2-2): DVKVTQSSRYLVKRTGEKVFLECVQDMDHENMFWYRQDPGLGLRLIYFSYDVKMKEKGDIPEGYSVSREKKERFSLILESASTNQTSMYLCASSLGLNTGELFFGEGSRLTVL.

The CDR3 is CASSMGLGTGDDEQYF. The CDR3 nucleotides read TGTGCCAGCAGCATGGGTCTCGGGACAGGAGACGACGAGCAGTACTTC. The rearrangement links TRBV7-9 to TRBJ2-7; 8 bases are shared with TRBD1. CDR3 length equals 16 residues. Germline V gene data show CDR1 as SEHNR and CDR2 as FQNEAQ (reference sequence). J gave up 5 bases and V 5 bases, and 14 bases lay outside the gene matches.

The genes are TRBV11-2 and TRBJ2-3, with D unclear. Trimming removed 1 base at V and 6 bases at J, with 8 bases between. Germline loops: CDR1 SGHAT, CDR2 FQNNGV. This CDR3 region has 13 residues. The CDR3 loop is CASSLARSDTQYF. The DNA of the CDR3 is TGTGCCAGCAGCTTAGCTCGTTCGGATACGCAGTATTTT.

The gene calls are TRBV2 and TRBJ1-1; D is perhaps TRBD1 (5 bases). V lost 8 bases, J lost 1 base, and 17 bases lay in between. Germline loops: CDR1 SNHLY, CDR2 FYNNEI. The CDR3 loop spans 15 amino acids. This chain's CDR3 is CASLTRGLENTEAFF. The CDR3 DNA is TGTGCCAGCCTGACAAGGGGACTGGAGAACACTGAAGCTTTCTTT.

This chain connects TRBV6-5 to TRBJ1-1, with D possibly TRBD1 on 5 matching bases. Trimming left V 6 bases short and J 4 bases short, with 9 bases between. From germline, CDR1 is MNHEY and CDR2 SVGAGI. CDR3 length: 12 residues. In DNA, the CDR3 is TGTGCCAGCAGACGGGACTTCACTGAAGCTTTCTTT. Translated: CASRRDFTEAFF.

The CDR3 here is CASSLSNSPLHF. The CDR3 nucleotides are TGTGCCAGCAGCTTGTCGAATTCACCCCTCCACTTT. The genes are TRBV5-8 and TRBJ1-6; unclear D gene. Trimming removed 1 base from V and 7 bases from J, with 3 bases in between. The germline V gene has CDR1 SGHTS and CDR2 YDEGEE. The CDR3 spans 12 residues.

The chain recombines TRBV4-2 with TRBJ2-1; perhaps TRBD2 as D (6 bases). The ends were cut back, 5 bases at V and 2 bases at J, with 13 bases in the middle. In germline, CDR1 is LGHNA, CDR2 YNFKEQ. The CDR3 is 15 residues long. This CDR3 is CASSEGRGTYNEQFF. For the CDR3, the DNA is TGTGCCAGCAGCGAGGGGCGGGGTACCTACAATGAGCAGTTCTTC.

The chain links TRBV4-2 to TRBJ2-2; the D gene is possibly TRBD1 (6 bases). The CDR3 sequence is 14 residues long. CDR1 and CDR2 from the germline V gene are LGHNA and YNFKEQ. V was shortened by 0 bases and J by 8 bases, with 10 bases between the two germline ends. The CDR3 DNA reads TGTGCCAGCAGCCAAGAAACAGGGAGTGGGGAGCTGTTTTTT. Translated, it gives CASSQETGSGELFF.

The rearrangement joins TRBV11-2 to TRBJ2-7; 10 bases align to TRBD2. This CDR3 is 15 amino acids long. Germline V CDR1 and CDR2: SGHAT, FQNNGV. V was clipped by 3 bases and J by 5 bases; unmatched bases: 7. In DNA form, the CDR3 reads TGTGCCAGCAGCTTGAGCGGGAGGGCCGAAGACGAGCAGTACTTC. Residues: CASSLSGRAEDEQYF. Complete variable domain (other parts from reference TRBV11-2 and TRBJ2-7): EAGVAQSPRYKIIEKRQSVAFWCNPISGHATLYWYQQILGQGPKLLIQFQNNGVVDDSQLPKDRFSAERLKGVDSTLKIQPAKLEDSAVYLCASSLSGRAEDEQYFGPGTRLTVT.

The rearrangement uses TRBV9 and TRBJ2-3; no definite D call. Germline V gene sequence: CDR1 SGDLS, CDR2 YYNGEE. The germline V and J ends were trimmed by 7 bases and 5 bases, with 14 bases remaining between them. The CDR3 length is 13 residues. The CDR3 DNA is TGTGCCAGCGTAGCCCCGGTCGGAGATACGCAGTATTTT. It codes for CASVAPVGDTQYF.

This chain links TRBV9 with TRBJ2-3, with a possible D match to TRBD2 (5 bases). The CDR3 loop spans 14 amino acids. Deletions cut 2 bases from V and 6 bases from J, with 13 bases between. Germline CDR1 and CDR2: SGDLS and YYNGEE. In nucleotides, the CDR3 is TGTGCCAGCAGCGTCCCCCCCGCGGGTGATACGCAGTATTTT. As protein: CASSVPPAGDTQYF.